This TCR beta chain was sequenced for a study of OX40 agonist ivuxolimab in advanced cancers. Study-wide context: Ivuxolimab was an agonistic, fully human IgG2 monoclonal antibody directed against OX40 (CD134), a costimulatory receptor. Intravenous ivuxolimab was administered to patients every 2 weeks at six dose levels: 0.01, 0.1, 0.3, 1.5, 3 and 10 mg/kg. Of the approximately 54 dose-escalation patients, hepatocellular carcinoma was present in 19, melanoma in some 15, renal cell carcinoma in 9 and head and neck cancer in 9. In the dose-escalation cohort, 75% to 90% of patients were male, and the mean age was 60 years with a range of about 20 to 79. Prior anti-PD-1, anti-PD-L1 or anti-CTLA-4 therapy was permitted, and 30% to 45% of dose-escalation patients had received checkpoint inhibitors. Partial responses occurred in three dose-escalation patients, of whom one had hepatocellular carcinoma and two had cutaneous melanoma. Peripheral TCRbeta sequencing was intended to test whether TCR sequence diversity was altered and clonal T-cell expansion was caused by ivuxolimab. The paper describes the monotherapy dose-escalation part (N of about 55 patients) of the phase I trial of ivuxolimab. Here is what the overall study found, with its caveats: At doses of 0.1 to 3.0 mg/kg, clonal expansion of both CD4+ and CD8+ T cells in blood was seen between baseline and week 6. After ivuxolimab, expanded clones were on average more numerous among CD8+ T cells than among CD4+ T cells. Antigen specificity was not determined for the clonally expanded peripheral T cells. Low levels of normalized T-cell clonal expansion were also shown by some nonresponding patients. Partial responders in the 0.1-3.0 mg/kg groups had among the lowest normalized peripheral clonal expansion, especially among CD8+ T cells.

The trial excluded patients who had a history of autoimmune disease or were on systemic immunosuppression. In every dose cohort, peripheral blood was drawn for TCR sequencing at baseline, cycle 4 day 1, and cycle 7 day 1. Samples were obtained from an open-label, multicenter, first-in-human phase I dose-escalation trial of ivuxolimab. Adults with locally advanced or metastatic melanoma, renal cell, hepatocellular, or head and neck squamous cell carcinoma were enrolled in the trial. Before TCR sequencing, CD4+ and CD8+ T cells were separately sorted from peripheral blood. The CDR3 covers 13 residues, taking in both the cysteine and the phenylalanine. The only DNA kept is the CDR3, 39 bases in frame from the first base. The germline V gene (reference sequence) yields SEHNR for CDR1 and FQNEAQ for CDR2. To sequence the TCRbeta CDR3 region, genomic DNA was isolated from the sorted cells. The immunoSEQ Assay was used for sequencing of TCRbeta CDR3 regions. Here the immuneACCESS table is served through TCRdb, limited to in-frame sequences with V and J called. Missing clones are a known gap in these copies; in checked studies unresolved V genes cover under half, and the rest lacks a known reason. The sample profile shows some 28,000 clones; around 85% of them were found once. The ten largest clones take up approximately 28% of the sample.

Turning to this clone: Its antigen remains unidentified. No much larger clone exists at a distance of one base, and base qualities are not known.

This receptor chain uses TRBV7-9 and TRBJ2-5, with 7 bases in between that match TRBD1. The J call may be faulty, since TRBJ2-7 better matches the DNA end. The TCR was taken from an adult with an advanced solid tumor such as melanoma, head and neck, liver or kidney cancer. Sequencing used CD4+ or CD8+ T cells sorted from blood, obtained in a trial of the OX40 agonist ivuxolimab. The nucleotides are TGTGCCAGCAGCTTAGGGGGACAGACCGAGCAGTACTTC. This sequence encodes CASSLGGQTEQYF.